Listed here are 30 T cell receptor beta chains from one sample, sequenced in a study of blood T cell repertoires in COVID-19. Measured with immunoSEQ multiplex PCR; TCRdb has only the in-frame clones, and not every one. Here the sample spans 200,000 to 250,000 clones, approximately 90% being singletons. Sequenced sample: peripheral blood. Receptor source: a man aged 30 to 39 with acute or convalescent COVID-19.

V gene TRBV9 combines with J gene TRBJ2-2, with TRBD2 matching over 7 bases. Unmatched junction bases numbered 8, after V lost 6 bases and J lost 6 bases. In germline, CDR1 is SGDLS, CDR2 YYNGEE. This CDR3 is built from 14 residues. The CDR3 region has the DNA TGTGCCAGCACCTCGTCAGCGGGATCCGGGGAGCTGTTTTTT. Translation: CASTSSAGSGELFF.

The chain uses TRBV7-3 and TRBJ1-1; D is unclear. Per the germline V gene, CDR1 is SGHTA and CDR2 is FQGTGA. CDR3 size: 13 residues. The germline V and J ends were trimmed by 3 bases and 2 bases, with 7 bases remaining between them. CDR3 protein: CASSFSENTEAFF. The CDR3 region has the DNA TGTGCCAGCAGCTTCAGCGAAAACACTGAAGCTTTCTTT.

The V gene is TRBV9, the J gene TRBJ1-4; 7 bases align to TRBD1. CDR1 SGDLS and CDR2 YYNGEE come from the germline V gene. The CDR3 loop spans 15 amino acids. With V trimmed by 0 bases and J by 4 bases, 3 bases remained unmatched. The CDR3 sequence is CASSVEGADNEKLFF. In DNA form, the CDR3 reads TGTGCCAGCAGCGTAGAGGGGGCAGATAATGAAAAACTGTTTTTT.

The chain employs TRBV6-5 and TRBJ1-1, with a tentative D call TRBD1 (6 bases). CDR3 length equals 13 residues. V was cut by 7 bases and J by 6 bases, with 15 bases left in between. The germline gives CDR1 MNHEY, CDR2 SVGAGI. The CDR3 is CASIRGARAEAFF. DNA for the CDR3: TGTGCCAGCATACGGGGGGCGCGGGCTGAAGCTTTCTTT.

The rearrangement joins TRBV27 to TRBJ2-2; TRBD1 is a possible D gene (5 bases). The germline gives CDR1 MNHEY, CDR2 SMNVEV (reference sequence). This CDR3 is 15 amino acids long. V lost 0 bases and J lost 5, with 10 bases in between. CDR3 loop: CASSLSGVLTGELFF. The DNA of the CDR3 is TGTGCCAGCAGTTTATCAGGGGTTCTGACCGGGGAGCTGTTTTTT.

V is TRBV5-8 and J is TRBJ1-2, with 9 bases lining up with TRBD1. The junction had 8 bases not matched to a gene; V was cut back by 4 bases and J by 4 bases. The CDR3 spans 15 residues. Germline V gene data show CDR1 as SGHTS and CDR2 as YDEGEE. The CDR3: CASSLPGQGTYGYTF. The DNA for the CDR3 is TGTGCCAGCAGCCTGCCGGGACAGGGAACCTATGGCTACACCTTC.

The chain is built from TRBV11-2 and TRBJ1-2; no firm D call. CDR3 size: 13 residues. V lost 5 bases and J lost 7, with 14 bases in between. Germline V lookup: CDR1 SGHAT, CDR2 FQNNGV. DNA for the CDR3: TGTGCCAGCAGCGCCCGGGAAGACGGTGGCTACACCTTC. This sequence encodes CASSAREDGGYTF.

The rearrangement uses TRBV6-1 and TRBJ2-2; 8 bases align to TRBD2. The CDR3 is made up of 15 amino acids. Germline V gene data show CDR1 as MNHNS and CDR2 as SASEGT. V shed 4 bases and J 3 bases; nucleotides not matched to a gene: 4. Here the CDR3 reads CASSAAGAYTGELFF. The CDR3 coding sequence is TGTGCCAGCAGTGCAGCGGGAGCATACACCGGGGAGCTGTTTTTT.

The chain combines TRBV19 with TRBJ2-7; 7 bases are a match to TRBD1. This CDR3 is built from 14 residues. The trim removed 9 bases at V and 2 bases at J, leaving 10 bases unmatched. Germline V CDR1 and CDR2: LNHDA, SQIVND (reference sequence). For the CDR3, the DNA is TGTGCCAGCGCGGACCGGGACAGTACCTACGAGCAGTACTTC. As protein: CASADRDSTYEQYF.

The rearrangement joins TRBV28 to TRBJ1-1; D is unclear. V lost 3 bases and J lost 8, with 13 bases in between. Germline CDR1 MDHEN, CDR2 SYDVKM. The CDR3 is 13 residues long. The CDR3 bases are TGTGCCAGCAGTTTGGGTGGATGGAGGGAAGCTTTCTTT. Translating gives CASSLGGWREAFF.

This chain joins TRBV5-1 and TRBJ2-1; 10 bases fit TRBD2. The CDR3 covers 16 residues. Germline-derived CDR1 and CDR2 are SGHRS and YFSETQ. Trimming at V came to 4 bases and at J to 0 bases, leaving 4 bases not matched to a gene. The CDR3 loop reads CASSLAGDPSYNEQFF. The CDR3 coding sequence is TGCGCCAGCAGCCTAGCGGGAGATCCCTCCTACAATGAGCAGTTCTTC.

The rearrangement uses TRBV27 and TRBJ1-1; D not certain. Looked up from germline, CDR1 is MNHEY and CDR2 is SMNVEV (reference sequence). The CDR3 spans 13 residues. The V gene lost 2 bases and the J gene lost 1 base, with 5 bases spanning the gap. This chain's CDR3 is CASSLVKNTEAFF. The CDR3, as DNA: TGTGCCAGCAGTTTAGTTAAGAACACTGAAGCTTTCTTT.

The chain uses TRBV6-5 and TRBJ1-5; D might be TRBD1 (5 bases). The CDR3 consists of 14 residues. V lost 5 bases and J lost 0, with 8 bases in between. The V gene's germline CDR1 is MNHEY and CDR2 SVGAGI. The CDR3 bases are TGTGCCAGCAGTATCAGGGATAGCAATCAGCCCCAGCATTTT. This translates into CASSIRDSNQPQHF.

This chain uses TRBV28 with TRBJ2-7; 12 bases map to TRBD2. The trim removed 1 base at V and 2 bases at J, leaving 6 bases unmatched. Germline CDR1 reads MDHEN; CDR2 reads SYDVKM. This CDR3 contains 17 residues. CDR3 nucleotide sequence: TGTGCCAGCAGTTTATTCGGGACTAGCGGGTTAACCTACGAGCAGTACTTC. Residues: CASSLFGTSGLTYEQYF.

The chain is built from TRBV2 and TRBJ2-6, with D possibly TRBD1 on 5 matching bases. In germline, CDR1 is SNHLY, CDR2 FYNNEI. The CDR3 totals 14 residues. Trimming stripped 4 bases from V and 4 bases from J, with 8 bases between. CDR3: CASSAGFGANVLTF. The CDR3 DNA sequence: TGTGCCAGCAGTGCAGGGTTCGGGGCCAACGTCCTGACTTTC.

The chain carries TRBV28 and TRBJ1-2, with TRBD1 as a possible D gene (6 bases). Germline loops: CDR1 MDHEN, CDR2 SYDVKM. CDR3 length equals 15 residues. With 7 bases removed from V and 6 bases from J, the gap between germline ends came to 21 bases. The CDR3 DNA is TGTGCCAGCACCCCTAGGGGGGGAAACGTGCATGGCTACACCTTC. Protein: CASTPRGGNVHGYTF.

This sequence joins TRBV5-1 and TRBJ2-3; D may be TRBD1 (6 bases). Germline V gene sequence: CDR1 SGHRS, CDR2 YFSETQ. There are 15 residues in the CDR3. V shed 4 bases and J shed 3 bases, with 15 bases lying between them. CDR3 sequence: CASSGGRGRTDTQYF. CDR3 bases: TGCGCCAGCAGCGGGGGCAGGGGTCGGACAGATACGCAGTATTTT.

This clone has a handful of counts. This chain connects TRBV20-1 to TRBJ1-1; a weak D match, TRBD1 (6 bases). The CDR3 consists of 11 residues. CDR1 and CDR2 from the germline V gene are DFQATT and SNEGSKA (reference sequence). Trimming removed 3 bases at V and 8 bases at J, with 10 bases between. This CDR3 reads CSARIGQEAFF. DNA of the CDR3: TGCAGTGCTAGGATCGGACAGGAAGCTTTCTTT.

V is TRBV19 and J is TRBJ2-3, with TRBD2 matching over 9 bases. The germline V gene has CDR1 LNHDA and CDR2 SQIVND (reference sequence). This CDR3 has 14 amino acids. V gave up 5 bases and J gave up 6 bases; unmatched junction bases: 6. CDR3 DNA sequence: TGTGCCAGTAGTGCTAGCGGGATCCCCGATACGCAGTATTTT. Translating it yields CASSASGIPDTQYF.

The chain joins TRBV5-5 to TRBJ1-2; TRBD1 aligns across 7 bases. Losses at the gene ends were 5 bases for V and 5 bases for J; bases not matched to a gene: 12. Germline assignment: CDR1 SGHKS and CDR2 YYEKEE (reference sequence). The CDR3 loop spans 15 amino acids. The CDR3 loop reads CASRSMWAGGYGYTF. The CDR3 coding sequence is TGTGCCAGCAGATCGATGTGGGCAGGGGGATATGGCTACACCTTC.

V gene TRBV7-3 combines with J gene TRBJ2-2; 8 bases line up with TRBD2. V dropped 5 bases and J dropped 4; count of bases not matched to a gene: 6. The CDR3 is made up of 15 amino acids. The germline V gene has CDR1 SGHTA and CDR2 FQGTGA. The CDR3: CASSLAGGLTGELFF. CDR3 bases: TGTGCCAGCAGCCTGGCGGGGGGCCTCACCGGGGAGCTGTTTTTT.

The chain couples TRBV7-3 to TRBJ1-2; 9 bases map to TRBD1. After removal of 5 bases from V and 13 bases from J, the junction contained 14 bases not matched to a gene. Per the germline V gene, CDR1 is SGHTA and CDR2 is FQGTGA. This CDR3 has 14 residues. CDR3 nucleotide sequence: TGTGCCAGCAGCGCAACAAACAGGGGGCCGGCGTTCACCTTC. This encodes CASSATNRGPAFTF.

The genes are TRBV2 and TRBJ1-1; 7 bases agree with TRBD1. The germline gives CDR1 SNHLY, CDR2 FYNNEI. There are 14 residues in the CDR3. V was clipped by 6 bases and J by 11 bases; unmatched bases: 15. CDR3 in DNA: TGTGCCAGCAGCGCCACCCGGGACAGTAAAGGGGCTTTCTTT. Protein: CASSATRDSKGAFF.

The rearrangement uses TRBV30 and TRBJ1-5; D remains ambiguous. From germline, CDR1 is GTSNPN and CDR2 SVGIG (reference sequence). The ends were cut back, 4 bases at V and 7 bases at J, with 14 bases in the middle. This CDR3 is built from 13 residues. The chain's CDR3 is CAWNIGAGQPQHF. Here the CDR3 DNA reads TGTGCCTGGAATATAGGCGCGGGGCAGCCCCAGCATTTT.

V gene TRBV4-1 combines with J gene TRBJ2-7, with 11 nucleotides matching TRBD1. V trimming: 4 bases; J trimming: 6 bases; junction bases outside the gene matches: 8. Germline V gene lookup returns CDR1 MGHRA and CDR2 YSYEKL. This CDR3 region has 15 residues. Here the CDR3 reads CASSLDGQGALEQYF. CDR3 bases: TGCGCCAGCAGCCTAGATGGACAGGGGGCCCTCGAGCAGTACTTC.

The rearrangement uses TRBV21-1 and TRBJ1-2; the table's TRBD1 call for D was not verified on the DNA. TRBV21-1 is listed as a pseudogene. CDR3 length: 16 residues. The CDR3 spells CASSQYVPGHRYGYTF. The CDR3 coding sequence is TGTGCCAGCAGCCAATATGTACCGGGACACCGCTATGGCTACACCTTC.

The chain carries TRBV11-2 and TRBJ2-4, with 12 bases fitting TRBD2. This CDR3 is built from 16 residues. Trimming took 5 bases from V and 7 from J; bases not matched to a gene: 9. Per the germline V gene, CDR1 is SGHAT and CDR2 is FQNNGV. CDR3 sequence: CASSQSSTSGRNIQYF. The CDR3 DNA reads as TGTGCCAGCAGCCAGAGCTCCACTAGCGGGAGGAACATTCAGTACTTC.

The chain recombines TRBV6-1 with TRBJ1-1, with D maybe TRBD1 (5 bases). The ends were cut back, 2 bases at V and 11 bases at J, with 21 bases in the middle. The germline gives CDR1 MNHNS, CDR2 SASEGT. The CDR3 is made up of 15 amino acids. The CDR3 protein is CASSELNYRIRSAFF. The CDR3 coding sequence is TGTGCCAGCAGTGAACTCAACTACAGGATACGGTCGGCTTTCTTT.

V usage is TRBV5-1 and J usage is TRBJ2-5, with 10 nucleotides matching TRBD2. The trim removed 0 bases at V and 5 bases at J, leaving 7 bases unmatched. Germline V gene sequence: CDR1 SGHRS, CDR2 YFSETQ. This CDR3 comprises 16 residues. The CDR3 DNA reads TGCGCCAGCAGCTTGGCCCCAGCGGGGGGGCCCGAGACCCAGTACTTC. Its translation is CASSLAPAGGPETQYF.

The chain combines TRBV11-3 with TRBJ2-5; no definite D call. Germline loops: CDR1 SGHNT, CDR2 YENEEA. The CDR3 runs 12 residues. Trimming stripped 6 bases from V and 0 bases from J, with 5 bases between. CDR3 sequence (DNA): TGTGCCAGCAGTCCAGACCAAGAGACCCAGTACTTC. It yields the protein CASSPDQETQYF.